The 13 T cell receptor beta chains presented below share a single source sample, sequenced in a study of blood T cell repertoires in COVID-19. Profiling relied on immunoSEQ multiplex PCR, and the TCRdb table lists in-frame clones only, not all of them. Altogether a few hundred thousand clones are present, roughly 90% being singletons, with the ten largest covering approximately 3.1%. Input material: PBMCs or T cells enriched from blood (not recorded which). The source is a young woman who had recovered from COVID-19.

This clone was recorded a few times. The chain joins TRBV5-4 to TRBJ2-1; 11 nucleotides align to TRBD2. This CDR3 comprises 18 residues. V lost 0 bases, J lost 5 bases, and 10 bases stayed unmatched. CDR1 SGHNT and CDR2 YYREEE come from the germline V gene (reference sequence). Written as DNA, the CDR3 is TGTGCCAGCAGCTTGGGCCTAGCGGGAGGAGGGGGTGACAATGAGCAGTTCTTC. Its translation: CASSLGLAGGGGDNEQFF.

The chain employs TRBV5-1 and TRBJ2-3; 9 bases are a match to TRBD1. Germline V gene data show CDR1 as SGHRS and CDR2 as YFSETQ. The CDR3 covers 15 residues. V gave up 5 bases and J gave up 2 bases; unmatched junction bases: 6. The CDR3 spells CASRSTGGFTDTQYF. CDR3 nucleotides: TGCGCCAGCAGATCTACAGGGGGCTTCACAGATACGCAGTATTTT.

V usage is TRBV28 and J usage is TRBJ2-2; tentatively, D is TRBD1 (5 bases). Trimming took off 3 bases at V and 4 bases at J, with 15 bases between the two ends. Germline V CDR1 and CDR2: MDHEN, SYDVKM. The CDR3 length is 16 residues. The CDR3 protein is CASSFQTWGITGELFF. The CDR3 DNA is TGTGCCAGCAGTTTCCAGACATGGGGCATCACCGGGGAGCTGTTTTTT.

The V call is TRBV9, the J call TRBJ1-4; 8 nucleotides agree with TRBD1. Trimming cost V 3 bases and J 8 bases; bases outside gene matches: 6. The CDR3 sequence is 14 residues long. Germline V gene sequence: CDR1 SGDLS, CDR2 YYNGEE. The CDR3 DNA reads as TGTGCCAGCAGCGCCGGACAGGGCGGAGAAAAACTGTTTTTT. As protein: CASSAGQGGEKLFF.

CDR3 sequence reads: CASSEKGRGLDGYTF. CDR3 in DNA: TGCGCCAGCAGCGAAAAGGGTCGGGGGTTGGATGGCTACACCTTC. The genes are TRBV5-1 and TRBJ1-2; maybe TRBD1 (5 bases). V shed 4 bases and J shed 6 bases, with 19 bases lying between them. This CDR3 contains 15 residues. Germline V gives CDR1 SGHRS, CDR2 YFSETQ. Combining the CDR3 with reference TRBV5-1 and TRBJ1-2 gives the whole variable domain KAGVTQTPRYLIKTRGQQVTLSCSPISGHRSVSWYQQTPGQGLQFLFEYFSETQRNKGNFPGRFSGRQFSNSRSEMNVSTLELGDSALYLCASSEKGRGLDGYTFGSGTRLTVV.

The chain has TRBV5-1 and TRBJ1-4; D gene ambiguous. Germline loops: CDR1 SGHRS, CDR2 YFSETQ. CDR3 length: 12 residues. Trimming cost V 0 bases and J 8 bases, with 5 bases left between them. This CDR3 reads CASSLAGEKLFF. For the CDR3, the DNA is TGCGCCAGCAGCTTGGCGGGGGAAAAACTGTTTTTT.

The J gene is TRBJ1-3, the V gene TRBV5-1, with D possibly being TRBD1 (6 bases). Germline assignment: CDR1 SGHRS and CDR2 YFSETQ. V was shortened by 4 bases and J by 8 bases, with 16 bases between the two germline ends. The CDR3 runs to 14 residues. The CDR3 spells CASSDGQGQDTIYF. In DNA form, the CDR3 reads TGCGCCAGCAGCGATGGTCAGGGGCAGGACACCATATATTTT.

The table lists this clone with a few counts. The genes are TRBV28 and TRBJ1-3; D uncertain. V was trimmed by 6 bases and J by 0 bases, leaving 15 bases between them. The CDR3 loop spans 16 amino acids. From germline, CDR1 is MDHEN and CDR2 SYDVKM. The CDR3 loop is CASSDNGRVSGNTIYF. CDR3 DNA sequence: TGTGCCAGCAGCGACAACGGGAGGGTCTCTGGAAACACCATATATTTT.

The chain couples TRBV5-1 to TRBJ1-2, with a weak D call TRBD1 (5 bases). From germline, CDR1 is SGHRS and CDR2 YFSETQ. V was pared by 6 bases and J by 4 bases, with 19 bases between. This CDR3 is 15 amino acids long. The CDR3 region is CASTDPGQGSYGYTF. The CDR3 DNA is TGCGCCAGCACCGATCCCGGTCAGGGAAGCTATGGCTACACCTTC.

The chain employs TRBV6-5 and TRBJ1-1; possibly TRBD1 for D (5 bases). Germline V CDR1 and CDR2: MNHEY, SVGAGI. The CDR3 contains 15 residues. V dropped 2 bases and J dropped 7 bases, with 17 bases sitting between them. CDR3 residues: CASSYGFAGQGEAFF. The CDR3 coding sequence is TGTGCCAGCAGTTACGGATTCGCGGGGCAAGGTGAAGCTTTCTTT.

Worth noting for this clone: At one end, the junction sequence differs from germline, possibly due to a read error. The chain has TRBV6-6 and TRBJ2-3; TRBD2 aligns across 9 bases. Germline CDR1 MNHNY, CDR2 SVGAGI (reference sequence). CDR3 length: 15 amino acids. DNA for the CDR3: TGTGCCAGCAGTTACTCTAGCGGGGGCACGGATACGCAGTATTTT. Amino acids: CASSYSSGGTDTQYF.

CDR3 sequence (DNA): TGTGCCAGCAGCTTCTTAGGACAGGGCGAACACGAGTCCACTGAAGCTTTCTTT. Its protein product is CASSFLGQGEHESTEAFF. This chain links TRBV11-2 with TRBJ1-1, with 8 bases aligning to TRBD1. This CDR3 is built from 18 residues. Germline trimming cut 3 bases from V and 4 bases from J; bases unmatched to any gene: 16. The germline gives CDR1 SGHAT, CDR2 FQNNGV.

The chain joins TRBV5-1 to TRBJ2-1, with D perhaps matching TRBD2 (5 bases). The germline V gene has CDR1 SGHRS and CDR2 YFSETQ. CDR3 length equals 16 residues. The germline V and J ends were trimmed by 0 bases and 2 bases, with 12 bases remaining between them. CDR3 in DNA: TGCGCCAGCAGCTTGGACTCTGGAGGTACCTACAATGAGCAGTTCTTC. It encodes CASSLDSGGTYNEQFF.